What follows are 10 T cell receptor beta chains derived from one specimen sequenced in a study of T cell responses to AZD1222 COVID-19 vaccine. Assay used: immunoSEQ multiplex PCR; TCRdb lists only in-frame clones, some missing. The table has roughly 98,000 clones, over 85% seen once. The source was peripheral blood, collected on day 0 of AZD1222 vaccination. Every receptor here comes from an adult in good health.

This chain links TRBV11-1 with TRBJ1-1; D call uncertain. Trimming took 2 bases from V and 4 from J, leaving 8 bases between them. Germline V lookup: CDR1 SGHAT, CDR2 FQDESV (reference sequence). The CDR3 contains 13 residues. The CDR3 spells CASSLKPSTEAFF. The CDR3, as DNA: TGTGCCAGCAGCTTAAAGCCGAGCACTGAAGCTTTCTTT.

The chain combines TRBV29-1 with TRBJ1-2; 9 bases align to TRBD1. Germline assignment: CDR1 SQVTM and CDR2 ANQGSEA. This CDR3 is built from 13 residues. The junction had 7 bases not matched to a gene; V was cut back by 0 bases and J by 11 bases. The CDR3 is CSVEDSTGGSYTF. In nucleotides, the CDR3 is TGCAGCGTTGAAGATTCGACAGGGGGATCTTACACCTTC.

CDR3 in amino acids: CASSFGAGSEAFF. The CDR3 bases are TGTGCCAGCAGTTTCGGGGCGGGGTCTGAAGCTTTCTTT. The V gene is TRBV12-3 or TRBV12-4, the J gene TRBJ1-1; tentative D call: TRBD1 (5 bases). This CDR3 contains 13 residues. Trimming took off 3 bases at V and 6 bases at J, with 11 bases between the two ends.

This clone was detected only once. The V and J genes are TRBV5-6 and TRBJ2-2; 8 bases are a match to TRBD2. The trim removed 3 bases at V and 1 base at J, leaving 5 bases unmatched. Germline V gene lookup returns CDR1 SGHDT and CDR2 YYEEEE. The CDR3 length is 16 residues. CDR3 DNA sequence: TGTGCCAGCAGCTCGCAGACTAGCGAGAACACCGGGGAGCTGTTTTTT. Residues: CASSSQTSENTGELFF.

The V and J genes are TRBV5-4 and TRBJ2-1; D is unclear. Trimming took 4 bases from V and 1 from J, leaving 15 bases between them. This CDR3 contains 16 residues. In germline, CDR1 is SGHNT, CDR2 YYREEE (reference sequence). The CDR3 DNA follows: TGTGCCAGCAGCCCATCCCGGGCAGAATCCTACAATGAGCAGTTCTTC. Amino acids: CASSPSRAESYNEQFF.

The V gene is TRBV10-3, the J gene TRBJ2-6, with a tentative D call TRBD1 (5 bases). V dropped 6 bases and J dropped 0 bases, with 6 bases sitting between them. Germline CDR1 is ENHRY and CDR2 is SYGVKD. The CDR3 covers 14 residues. The DNA for the CDR3 is TGTGCCATCAGGCAGGGCTCTGGGGCCAACGTCCTGACTTTC. Amino acids: CAIRQGSGANVLTF.

As regards this clone: The junction shows a germline mismatch at one end, possibly a read error. The chain couples TRBV4-3 to TRBJ1-1; D is unclear. This CDR3 has 15 amino acids. The germline V gene encodes CDR1 LGHNA and CDR2 YSLEER. CDR3 loop: CASSQDRLTNAEAFF. The CDR3, as DNA: TGCGCCAGCAGCCAAGATAGACTTACGAACGCTGAAGCTTTCTTT.

The rearrangement uses TRBV20-1 and TRBJ1-1, with D uncertain. This CDR3 is 11 amino acids long. Germline lookup yields CDR1 DFQATT and CDR2 SNEGSKA (reference sequence). V was pared by 0 bases and J by 8 bases, with 7 bases between. As DNA, the CDR3 is TGCAGTGCTAGAGATAGTTCCGAAGCTTTCTTT. Amino acid sequence: CSARDSSEAFF.

V and J are TRBV15 and TRBJ2-5; possibly TRBD2 for D (7 bases). Deletions cut 1 base from V and 3 bases from J, with 15 bases between. Germline CDR1 LNHNV, CDR2 YYDKDF (reference sequence). The CDR3 has 16 residues. CDR3 amino acids: CATSRVGGRPEETQYF. The CDR3 nucleotides read TGTGCCACCAGCAGAGTGGGGGGGCGCCCCGAAGAGACCCAGTACTTC.

The chain links TRBV19 to TRBJ1-6; D not resolved. The CDR3 is 16 amino acids. Germline values: CDR1 LNHDA, CDR2 SQIVND (reference sequence). The ends were cut back, 3 bases at V and 7 bases at J, with 16 bases in the middle. CDR3 sequence reads: CASSIKRAGLNSPLHF. The CDR3 bases are TGTGCCAGTAGTATCAAACGGGCAGGCCTAAATTCACCCCTCCACTTT.